This TCR beta chain is drawn from a study of OX40 agonist ivuxolimab in advanced cancers. General study points: Some nonresponders also had low normalized T-cell clonal expansion.

The V gene end was trimmed by 1 base and the J gene end by 4 bases; junction bases not matched to a gene: 7. Germline CDR1 is LNHNV and CDR2 is YYDKDF (reference sequence). The CDR3 has 16 amino acids. In regard to this clone: Its target is unknown.

Collection of blood occurred at baseline, at cycle 4 day 1, and at cycle 7 day 1. Generated by immunoSEQ multiplex PCR, the TCRdb table keeps only in-frame clones and is missing some. The sample yields approximately 50,000 clones, 85% seen once. This TCR came from an adult with an advanced solid tumor such as melanoma, head and neck, liver or kidney cancer. The rearrangement links TRBV15 to TRBJ1-5, with 7 bases fitting TRBD1. The starting material was CD4+ or CD8+ T cells sorted from blood, obtained in a trial of the OX40 agonist ivuxolimab. CDR3 in amino acids: CATSRGDSGGNQPQHF. For the CDR3, the DNA is TGTGCCACCAGCAGAGGGGACTCAGGGGGGAATCAGCCCCAGCATTTT.